This TCR beta chain was sequenced for a study of identical twins. Points on this clonotype: No antigen is known for it.

This CDR3 spans 14 amino acids. The V segment lost 6 bases and the J segment 5 bases; nucleotides outside the gene matches: 7. Germline V CDR1 and CDR2: MNHNY, SVGAGI (reference sequence). Whole-study findings and limits: Partial confounding of zero-insertion analyses by invariant MAIT and iNKT cells was possible. Fewer insertions marked abundant cord blood beta clonotypes; young adult naive trended weakly, memory not at all. The authors drew conclusions from cross-sectional statistical analysis rather than following the same donors.

A universal primer site came from template switching; cDNA carried unique molecular identifiers. TCRdb re-analysed the 5' RACE reads in MiXCR, keeping a single row per CDR3 protein. Of 1.5 million to 2 million distinct CDR3 sequences detected, around 29% appear once; the ten largest clones hold more than 0.25%. V usage is TRBV6-6 and J usage is TRBJ2-3; TRBD1 matches 8 bases. This TCR was sampled from a newborn girl in good health. The sequencing sample was made of cord blood. CDR3 loop: CASRYQGAGDTQYF. The CDR3 bases are TGTGCCAGCAGGTATCAGGGGGCCGGAGATACGCAGTATTTT.